This T cell receptor beta chain was found in a study of blood T cell repertoires in COVID-19. TCRdb's table, derived via immunoSEQ multiplex PCR, lists solely in-frame clones and lacks some. The sample records over 80,000 clones, approximately 79% being singletons. Only a few counts were recorded for this clone. Trimming cost V 1 base and J 4 bases; bases outside gene matches: 2. Germline CDR1 is SGHTA and CDR2 is FQGTGA. CDR3 length: 14 residues. The J gene is TRBJ1-1, the V gene TRBV7-3, with 8 bases that match TRBD1. This clonotype was sampled from a man aged 70-80 years with COVID-19, enrolled during active disease. The sample taken for sequencing was peripheral blood. CDR3 bases: TGTGCCAGCAGCTTAAGGGACAGGACCACTGAAGCTTTCTTT. Protein sequence: CASSLRDRTTEAFF.